This T cell receptor beta chain was profiled in a study of shared clonotypes between healthy human individuals. Measured with immunoSEQ multiplex PCR; TCRdb has only the in-frame clones, and not every one. The profile shows 2 million to 2.5 million clones, about 92% of them singletons. CDR3 length: 15 amino acids. Trimming left V 2 bases short and J 1 base short, with 9 bases between. Germline loops: CDR1 MNHNY, CDR2 SVGAGI (reference sequence). The TCR comes from a man between 18 and 29 years old in good health. Some clones in this sample may be carry-over from other donors' samples. The chain employs TRBV6-6 and TRBJ1-5; no firm D call. The material sequenced was naive CD4+ T cells from PBMCs. Indicated subset: CD45RA+ positively selected. The CDR3 DNA reads as TGTGCCAGCAGTTACCACGGCCAAAGCAATCAGCCCCAGCATTTT. Translated, it gives CASSYHGQSNQPQHF.